This is a list of T cell receptor beta chains from one sample in a study of cytomegalovirus exposure and HLA in healthy donors. The assay was immunoSEQ multiplex PCR, and TCRdb's table has in-frame clones only and misses some. The sample has approximately 54,000 clones, more than 65% seen once. The sample comprised PBMCs. These receptors all come from a woman aged 18-29 years in good health and CMV-seronegative. Both conserved end residues are part of each CDR3. Fields, in order: V gene, J gene, clone size, CDR3 protein. Rows may omit the clone size; those that give it use once, few, many or a size class.

TRBV28	TRBJ1-5	-	CASKRTERNQPQHF
TRBV30	TRBJ1-5	few	CAWSVPGQLGNQPQHF
TRBV30	TRBJ1-6	-	CAWTTDLTPGASSYNSPLHF
TRBV27	TRBJ2-7	-	CASSRTGVGEQYF
TRBV6-6	TRBJ2-3	-	CASSYGGSRDTQYF
TRBV11-2	TRBJ2-1	-	CASSRRGLNEQFF
TRBV5-1	TRBJ2-1	few	CASSLYWGGTSGTDEQFF
TRBV19	TRBJ1-5	-	CASSMGQGQGAQHF
TRBV9	-	-	CASSVRYETYEQYF
TRBV5-1	TRBJ2-7	-	CASSLTSSYEQYF
TRBV10-2	TRBJ1-1	once	CASSEDPGGNTEAFF
TRBV1	TRBJ2-7	-	CTSSHKRGSSYEQYF
TRBV5-1	TRBJ1-1	-	CASSLAPPLNTEAFF
TRBV10-1	TRBJ2-1	-	CASSSGQGESYNEQFF
TRBV27	TRBJ2-3	once	CASSREAASTDTQYF
TRBV6-4	TRBJ2-6	-	CASSPDSSGANGLTF
TRBV27	TRBJ2-3	-	CASSIRTSGTDTQYF
TRBV28	TRBJ2-2	-	CASSPWTGTGELFF
TRBV19	TRBJ2-2	-	CASSLRQTPHTGELFF
TRBV19	TRBJ1-2	-	CAKGRDENGYTF
TRBV9	TRBJ2-1	-	CASSVGNGRAGYEQFF
TRBV2	TRBJ2-3	few	CASYLGGSTDTQYF
TRBV27	TRBJ1-1	-	CASSTGWRNTEAFF
TRBV5-8	TRBJ2-5	-	CASSLGWGQGKETQYF
TRBV28	TRBJ1-2	-	CASSMTDNYGYTF
TRBV30	TRBJ2-5	-	CAWSPGQETQYF
TRBV7-6	TRBJ2-5	-	CASSLPQETQYF
TRBV5-1	TRBJ2-5	-	CASSLTGQGLSEPQYF
TRBV12-5	TRBJ2-1	-	CASGLASSYNEQFF
TRBV29-1	TRBJ2-3	-	CSVDGPQGDTQYF
TRBV10-1	TRBJ2-7	once	CASSETGKYEQYF
TRBV5-6	-	-	CASSLAPGRGSYEQYF
TRBV6-5	TRBJ1-2	few	CASRGDIANYGYTF
TRBV16	TRBJ1-2	-	CASSQSIQGAYGYTF
TRBV7-2	TRBJ2-7	-	CASSLKTISYEQYF
TRBV19	TRBJ1-4	once	CASSISRDEKLFF
TRBV27	TRBJ1-6	-	CASSLQRGGRVNSPLHF
TRBV27	TRBJ1-6	-	CATQAQGTYNSPLHF
TRBV5-1	TRBJ2-7	-	CASNLEGQGADEQYF
TRBV9	TRBJ1-1	-	CASSVGQANTEAFF
TRBV9	TRBJ1-3	-	CASSGDSSGNTIYF
TRBV30	TRBJ2-4	-	CAWARDSPKNIQYF
TRBV28	TRBJ1-4	-	CASSTNRASYVKLFF
TRBV15	TRBJ2-7	-	CATSRSEKPSYEQYF
TRBV9	TRBJ2-7	-	CASSAQDRYYEQYF
TRBV28	TRBJ1-1	-	CASSLSLGRSMNTEAFF
TRBV7-2	TRBJ1-2	-	CASSLWDRGSYGYTF
TRBV7-7	TRBJ2-5	-	CASSQGFPETQYF
TRBV28	TRBJ2-7	few	CASRGGAGVVYEQYF
TRBV5-1	TRBJ2-1	-	CANPVGLNEQFF
TRBV28	TRBJ2-7	-	CASSSGTGIYEQYF
TRBV28	TRBJ1-1	-	CASRDRVVGAFF
TRBV2	TRBJ2-1	few	CASSVDRYNEQFF
TRBV2	TRBJ2-1	-	CVIRGTSGSRNEQFF
TRBV27	TRBJ2-1	-	CATFNSGHEQFF
TRBV29-1	TRBJ2-7	once	CSVEGGMKGDEQYF
TRBV19	TRBJ2-7	-	CASSIDLMYYEQYF